A single sample is the source of the 19 T cell receptor beta chains below, sequenced in a study of blood T cell repertoires in COVID-19. Assay used: immunoSEQ multiplex PCR; TCRdb lists only in-frame clones, some missing. The sample records 130,000 or so clones, 88% being singletons. Sequenced: peripheral blood. The receptors stem from a man between 65 and 85 years old with active COVID-19.

CDR3 loop: CASSPQGAMNSPLHF. The CDR3 bases are TGTGCCAGCAGCCCCCAGGGGGCAATGAATTCACCCCTCCACTTT. The rearrangement uses TRBV7-9 and TRBJ1-6; 8 bases agree with TRBD1. Losses at the gene ends were 5 bases for V and 7 bases for J; bases not matched to a gene: 7. Germline loops: CDR1 SEHNR, CDR2 FQNEAQ (reference sequence). The CDR3 is 15 amino acids.

V and J are TRBV15 and TRBJ1-1, with D possibly TRBD1 on 5 matching bases. Trimming removed 3 bases from V and 10 bases from J, with 21 bases in between. CDR1 and CDR2 (germline): LNHNV, YYDKDF (reference sequence). This CDR3 spans 15 amino acids. CDR3 bases: TGTGCCACCAGCAGGGGACCGGGGGAAAGCCCACGAGCTTTCTTT. Translation: CATSRGPGESPRAFF.

J is TRBJ2-7 and V is TRBV4-2, with TRBD1 matching over 10 bases. CDR1 LGHNA and CDR2 YNFKEQ come from the germline V gene. Trimming removed 1 base from V and 4 bases from J; junction bases left unmatched: 4. The CDR3 is 15 amino acids. The CDR3 loop is CASSQAPGQGYEQYF. The CDR3 nucleotides are TGTGCCAGCAGCCAAGCCCCGGGACAGGGGTACGAGCAGTACTTC.

In nucleotides, the CDR3 is TGTGCCAGCAGCTTAGCCCCCAGGCCATGGACAGGGGGCGATGGCTACACCTTC. Translating it yields CASSLAPRPWTGGDGYTF. This chain joins TRBV11-2 and TRBJ1-2; 11 bases are shared with TRBD1. The CDR3 covers 18 residues. Germline CDR1 and CDR2: SGHAT and FQNNGV. V trimming: 1 base; J trimming: 6 bases; junction bases outside the gene matches: 13.

The rearrangement joins TRBV18 to TRBJ2-7; D is possibly TRBD2 (6 bases). CDR3 length equals 14 residues. Germline V lookup: CDR1 KGHSH, CDR2 LQKENI. The V end was cut by 3 bases, the J end by 7 bases, with 16 bases between. Here the CDR3 DNA reads TGTGCCAGCTCACCTACCCGGGGGTCGCAGGAGCAGTACTTC. Amino acids: CASSPTRGSQEQYF.

The chain recombines TRBV19 with TRBJ2-7; 11 bases line up with TRBD2. Unmatched junction bases numbered 6, after V lost 5 bases and J lost 3 bases. The CDR3 runs to 15 residues. Germline V gives CDR1 LNHDA, CDR2 SQIVND (reference sequence). DNA of the CDR3: TGTGCCAGTAGTTCCGGGACTAGCGGACTCTACGAGCAGTACTTC. Amino acid sequence: CASSSGTSGLYEQYF.

The chain uses TRBV27 and TRBJ2-5, with 13 bases that match TRBD2. The germline CDR1 and CDR2 sequences are MNHEY and SMNVEV (reference sequence). CDR3 length equals 17 residues. The J segment lost 4 bases and the V segment lost 5 bases, leaving 10 bases of the junction unmatched. The CDR3 nucleotides read TGTGCCAGCAGTCCCCTCACTAGCGGGAGGGCCGGAGAGACCCAGTACTTC. Amino acid sequence: CASSPLTSGRAGETQYF.

Only a few counts were recorded for this clone. The J gene is TRBJ2-3, the V gene TRBV11-1, with a weak D call TRBD2 (6 bases). This CDR3 has 15 residues. The V and J ends lost 5 bases and 7 bases respectively, with 19 bases between them. Per germline, CDR1 SGHAT and CDR2 FQDESV (reference sequence). The CDR3 region is CASSPRDSPSNTQYF. CDR3 sequence (DNA): TGTGCCAGCAGCCCCCGGGACTCCCCTAGCAATACGCAGTATTTT.

The chain employs TRBV7-2 and TRBJ2-7; 11 positions agree with TRBD2. J was trimmed by 2 bases and V by 3 bases; bases with no gene match: 3. Germline assignment: CDR1 SGHTA and CDR2 FQGNSA. The CDR3 has 15 amino acids. The DNA for the CDR3 is TGTGCCAGCAGCTTTACTAGCGGGGGAACCTACGAGCAGTACTTC. It is translated as CASSFTSGGTYEQYF.

The chain combines TRBV2 with TRBJ2-5; D might be TRBD2 (5 bases). The V and J ends lost 2 bases and 9 bases respectively, with 16 bases between them. Germline V gives CDR1 SNHLY, CDR2 FYNNEI. This CDR3 contains 14 residues. In nucleotides, the CDR3 is TGTGCCAGCAGTGAATACCCCGAGAGGGCCGCCCAGTACTTC. Its translation is CASSEYPERAAQYF.

This clone was observed a single time. The rearrangement uses TRBV7-2 and TRBJ2-1, with 7 bases aligning to TRBD1. Unmatched junction bases numbered 6, after V lost 3 bases and J lost 4 bases. CDR1 SGHTA and CDR2 FQGNSA come from the germline V gene. This CDR3 has 15 residues. The CDR3 here is CASSFGTAAYNEQFF. The CDR3, as DNA: TGTGCCAGCAGCTTCGGGACAGCCGCATACAATGAGCAGTTCTTC.

This chain uses TRBV7-2 with TRBJ2-7, with 7 bases aligning to TRBD2. CDR3 length: 15 amino acids. The V segment lost 6 bases and the J segment 1 base; nucleotides outside the gene matches: 9. Looked up from germline, CDR1 is SGHTA and CDR2 is FQGNSA. CDR3 protein: CASSLGSGLSYEQYF. CDR3 DNA: TGTGCCAGCAGTTTGGGTAGCGGGTTATCCTACGAGCAGTACTTC.

The gene calls are TRBV5-1 and TRBJ2-1; weak D call: TRBD2 (6 bases). Germline V gives CDR1 SGHRS, CDR2 YFSETQ. The CDR3 has 14 amino acids. The V end lost 4 bases, the J end lost 10 bases, and 18 bases lay between the germline ends. CDR3 in amino acids: CASSLEGGLTEQFF. In DNA form, the CDR3 reads TGCGCCAGCAGCCTGGAGGGAGGACTAACAGAGCAGTTCTTC.

The chain couples TRBV28 to TRBJ2-6; 8 positions match TRBD1. The CDR3 totals 16 residues. The ends lost 6 bases at V and 0 bases at J; junction bases unmatched: 4. In germline, CDR1 is MDHEN, CDR2 SYDVKM. The CDR3 bases are TGTGCCAGCAGGGCAGGGGGCATCTCTGGGGCCAACGTCCTGACTTTC. This sequence encodes CASRAGGISGANVLTF.

This clone was detected only once. Sequence at one end of the junction differs from germline and may be a read error. V usage is TRBV7-7 and J usage is TRBJ1-5; 7 bases map to TRBD1. Germline-derived CDR1 and CDR2 are SSHAT and FNYEAQ (reference sequence). This CDR3 contains 19 residues. This CDR3 reads CASSPPGDRGVYSNQPQHF. The DNA for the CDR3 is TGTGCTAGCAGCCCCCCCGGGGACAGAGGCGTCTATAGCAATCAGCCCCAGCATTTT.

V usage is TRBV9 and J usage is TRBJ2-1; no reliable D call. This CDR3 spans 13 amino acids. V gave up 0 bases and J gave up 5 bases, with 6 bases separating them. Germline assignment: CDR1 SGDLS and CDR2 YYNGEE. DNA for the CDR3: TGTGCCAGCAGCGTAGGTAGCCACAATGAGCAGTTCTTC. Translation: CASSVGSHNEQFF.

This clone has a handful of counts. As DNA, the CDR3 is TGTGCCAGCAGCTTGCCCGGGACAGGGGGCCACGAGCAGTACTTC. Protein sequence: CASSLPGTGGHEQYF. The chain recombines TRBV5-6 with TRBJ2-7; 12 nucleotides match TRBD1. The CDR3 has 15 residues. Germline-derived CDR1 and CDR2 are SGHDT and YYEEEE. The trim removed 1 base at V and 5 bases at J, leaving 4 bases unmatched.

This clone was seen once. This chain joins TRBV4-2 and TRBJ2-3; D uncertain. Germline V gene sequence: CDR1 LGHNA, CDR2 YNFKEQ. V was shortened by 1 base and J by 6 bases, with 14 bases between the two germline ends. This CDR3 region has 15 residues. The CDR3 bases are TGTGCCAGCAGCCAAGCAAACTCCCTGGGCGATACGCAGTATTTT. It yields the protein CASSQANSLGDTQYF.

The V gene is TRBV7-2, the J gene TRBJ1-1; possible D gene TRBD1, 5 bases. V lost 5 bases to trimming and J lost 2 bases, with 18 bases between them. This CDR3 has 16 amino acids. Germline CDR1 is SGHTA and CDR2 is FQGNSA. The DNA of the CDR3 is TGTGCCAGCAGCACTCATCGGGGGTCCCCTAACACTGAAGCTTTCTTT. Its protein product is CASSTHRGSPNTEAFF.